The next 2 T cell receptor beta chains were all read from a single sample in a study of T cell responses to AZD1222 COVID-19 vaccine. The repertoire was sequenced with immunoSEQ multiplex PCR; TCRdb's copy has only in-frame clones and lacks some. Here the sample spans around 130,000 clones, around 83% being singletons. Sequenced material: peripheral blood, taken on day 0 of AZD1222 vaccination. The receptor source for this set is an adult in good health.

The chain links TRBV28 to TRBJ2-7, with 9 nucleotides matching TRBD1. This CDR3 has 17 residues. Germline V CDR1 and CDR2: MDHEN, SYDVKM. The J segment lost 3 bases and the V segment lost 6 bases, leaving 15 bases of the junction unmatched. As DNA, the CDR3 is TGTGCCAGCAGCTTCAGAAGGATGGGACAGGGACGCTACGAGCAGTACTTC. It translates to CASSFRRMGQGRYEQYF.

The sample holds one count of this clone. The V and J genes are TRBV19 and TRBJ2-5; 7 nucleotides align to TRBD1. The germline V gene has CDR1 LNHDA and CDR2 SQIVND (reference sequence). Trimming took 4 bases from V and 3 from J; bases not matched to a gene: 2. This CDR3 region has 13 residues. The CDR3 bases are TGTGCCAGTAGTAAAGACAGGGAAGAGACCCAGTACTTC. This translates into CASSKDREETQYF.